The rows below give T cell receptor beta chains drawn from one sample of a study of CD8 T cells in Susac syndrome. TCRdb ran MiXCR on the immunoSEQ multiplex PCR reads and lists one entry per CDR3 protein. The repertoire has around 99,000 distinct CDR3 sequences, roughly 97% of them found once; the top ten carry approximately 0.093%. Sequenced material: CD4+ T cells from PBMCs. These TCRs come from a human donor in good health. Both conserved end residues are part of each CDR3. A D gene is named only where the DNA matches it firmly. A clone size is listed for some rows: how often the clone was seen (once, few, many), or a class if it is expanded.

TRBD1 TRBJ1-1 - TRBV7-9 CASSFQGVVRTEAFF TGTGCCAGCAGCTTCCAGGGGGTAGTGAGGACTGAAGCTTTCTTT
- TRBJ1-5 - TRBV20-1 CSARDSSGTNQPQHF TGCAGTGCTAGAGACTCCTCAGGTACCAATCAGCCCCAGCATTTT
TRBD2 TRBJ2-5 once TRBV6-5 CASSRSGGGQETQYF TGTGCCAGCAGCCGATCCGGGGGGGGACAAGAGACCCAGTACTTC
TRBD1 TRBJ1-2 - TRBV29-1 CSGGQGALNYGYTF TGCAGCGGAGGACAGGGGGCCTTGAACTATGGCTACACCTTC
TRBD1 TRBJ2-5 - TRBV5-4 CASSPGQAGSETQYF TGTGCCAGCAGCCCGGGACAGGCCGGGTCGGAGACCCAGTACTTC
TRBD2 TRBJ2-3 - TRBV6-1 CASSEARRGSTDTQYF TGTGCCAGCAGTGAAGCTAGGCGGGGGAGCACAGATACGCAGTATTTT
TRBD1 TRBJ2-7 - TRBV9 CASSPRGTGVDEQYF TGTGCCAGCAGCCCCCGAGGGACAGGGGTGGACGAGCAGTACTTC
- TRBJ2-7 - TRBV9 CASSVGRGDEQYF TGTGCCAGCAGCGTAGGGAGGGGTGACGAGCAGTACTTC
- TRBJ1-2 - TRBV19 CASSIDARGYTF TGTGCCAGTAGTATCGATGCGAGAGGCTACACCTTC
- TRBJ2-1 - TRBV7-2 CASSSAGADYNEQFF TGTGCCAGCAGCTCGGCCGGGGCCGACTACAATGAGCAGTTCTTC
TRBD2 TRBJ2-3 - TRBV6-1 CASSPIAGTSTDTQYF TGTGCCAGCAGCCCTATAGCGGGGACTAGCACAGATACGCAGTATTTT
TRBD1 TRBJ2-1 - TRBV2 CASSGTGTYNEQFF TGTGCCAGCAGTGGGACAGGGACTTACAATGAGCAGTTCTTC
TRBD1 TRBJ2-7 - TRBV5-6 CASSLKPQGAYEQYF TGTGCCAGCAGCCTGAAACCACAGGGGGCCTACGAGCAGTACTTC
TRBD1 TRBJ1-5 - TRBV20-1 CSARGQAWYYSNQPQHF TGCAGTGCTAGGGGACAGGCGTGGTACTATAGCAATCAGCCCCAGCATTTT
- TRBJ2-6 once TRBV12-3/TRBV12-4 CASSLQGGGANVLTF TGTGCCAGCAGTTTACAGGGCGGCGGGGCCAACGTCCTGACTTTC
- TRBJ2-7 - TRBV29-1 CSGTIQAPGSYEQYF TGCAGCGGGACCATACAGGCCCCGGGTTCCTACGAGCAGTACTTC
TRBD2 TRBJ2-3 - TRBV29-1 CSVAAGLAFPDTQYF TGCAGCGTTGCGGCGGGACTAGCATTTCCAGATACGCAGTATTTT
- TRBJ2-5 - TRBV3-1 CASSQDGQVPKTQYF TGTGCCAGCAGCCAAGATGGTCAAGTCCCAAAGACCCAGTACTTC
TRBD1 TRBJ2-1 - TRBV20-1 CSAKGTAYNEQFF TGCAGTGCTAAAGGGACAGCATACAATGAGCAGTTCTTC
TRBD2 TRBJ2-5 few TRBV7-2 CASSLALAGEASSQYF TGTGCCAGCAGCTTAGCGCTAGCGGGGGAGGCGTCATCGCAGTACTTC
TRBD2 TRBJ2-5 once TRBV3-1 CASSRRGAETQYF TGTGCCAGCTCTCGGCGGGGGGCGGAGACCCAGTACTTC
TRBD2 TRBJ2-7 - TRBV25-1 CASRTSGSIYEQYF TGTGCCAGTCGGACTAGCGGGAGTATATACGAGCAGTACTTC
- TRBJ2-1 - TRBV24-1 CATSDPGTHNEQFF TGTGCCACCAGTGATCCCGGGACCCACAATGAGCAGTTCTTC
TRBD2 TRBJ2-2 - TRBV12-3/TRBV12-4 CASIGGRATGELFF TGTGCCAGCATTGGTGGGAGGGCCACCGGGGAGCTGTTTTTT
TRBD1 TRBJ2-5 - TRBV27 CASSLQGAQETQYF TGTGCCAGCAGTTTACAGGGGGCCCAAGAGACCCAGTACTTC
TRBD2 TRBJ2-3 - TRBV7-9 CASSFGTSSHTQYF TGTGCCAGCAGCTTCGGGACTAGTTCACATACGCAGTATTTT
TRBD1 TRBJ2-2 - TRBV29-1 CSANTGANTGELFF TGCAGCGCTAATACAGGGGCAAACACCGGGGAGCTGTTTTTT
- TRBJ2-3 - TRBV7-6 CASRSLSGDTQYF TGTGCCAGCAGGAGCCTCTCTGGGGATACGCAGTATTTT
- TRBJ2-5 - TRBV18 CASSPQDFETQYF TGTGCCAGCTCACCACAAGACTTTGAGACCCAGTACTTC
- TRBJ1-2 - TRBV6-6 CASSYHRDAEGYTF TGTGCCAGCAGCTACCACAGGGACGCGGAAGGCTACACCTTC
- TRBJ2-5 few TRBV20-1 CSARGGETQYF TGCAGTGCTAGAGGGGGAGAGACCCAGTACTTC
TRBD1 TRBJ1-2 - TRBV19 CASSVTGGGYTF TGTGCCAGTAGTGTTACAGGGGGTGGCTACACCTTC
TRBD1 TRBJ1-1 - TRBV9 CASSVLLGQGDTEAFF TGTGCCAGCAGCGTACTACTGGGACAGGGCGACACTGAAGCTTTCTTT
- TRBJ1-2 - TRBV5-1 CASSLNGGNYGYTF TGCGCCAGCAGCTTGAATGGGGGGAACTATGGCTACACCTTC
- TRBJ2-5 - TRBV30 CAWSVVVRGETQYF TGTGCCTGGAGTGTAGTAGTCCGCGGAGAGACCCAGTACTTC
TRBD2 TRBJ2-7 - TRBV10-3 CAITTSGGPLIEQYF TGTGCCATCACTACTAGCGGGGGACCGTTGATCGAGCAGTACTTC
TRBD2 TRBJ2-7 - TRBV7-8 CASSPTSGNSYEQYF TGTGCCAGCAGCCCGACTAGCGGAAACTCCTACGAGCAGTACTTC
- TRBJ2-7 - TRBV20-1 CSATALSSNLLYEQYF TGCAGTGCTACAGCCTTGTCCTCAAACCTCCTCTACGAGCAGTACTTC
- TRBJ2-1 - TRBV11-3 CASSLVAGAVYNEQFF TGTGCCAGCAGCTTAGTCGCGGGGGCGGTCTACAATGAGCAGTTCTTC
- TRBJ2-2 - TRBV12-3/TRBV12-4 CASSFRVTGELFF TGTGCCAGCAGTTTCAGGGTCACCGGGGAGCTGTTTTTT
- TRBJ2-2 once TRBV3-1 CASSPSRGQSPGELFF TGTGCCAGCAGCCCTAGCCGCGGACAAAGTCCCGGGGAGCTGTTTTTT
TRBD1 TRBJ1-1 - TRBV25-1 CASSDGTANTEAFF TGTGCCAGCAGTGACGGGACAGCGAACACTGAAGCTTTCTTT
- TRBJ2-3 - TRBV30 CAWSMGLIDTQYF TGTGCCTGGAGTATGGGGCTCATAGATACGCAGTATTTT
- TRBJ1-2 - TRBV7-3 CASSLSQGDGYTF TGTGCCAGCAGCCTATCGCAAGGAGATGGCTACACCTTC
TRBD2 TRBJ2-3 once TRBV4-1 CASSQVALERGADTQYF TGCGCCAGCAGCCAAGTAGCCTTGGAGCGGGGGGCAGATACGCAGTATTTT
TRBD2 TRBJ2-7 - TRBV6-2/TRBV6-3 CATYPGLAGYEQYF TGTGCCACCTACCCGGGACTAGCGGGATACGAGCAGTACTTC
- TRBJ2-1 - TRBV29-1 CSAGDQFF TGCAGCGCCGGGGACCAGTTCTTC
- TRBJ1-1 - TRBV7-2 CASSPGHMNTEAFF TGTGCCAGCAGCCCGGGACACATGAACACTGAAGCTTTCTTT
- TRBJ2-1 few TRBV7-2 CASSASSYNEQFF TGTGCCAGCAGTGCCTCCTCCTACAATGAGCAGTTCTTC
TRBD2 TRBJ2-3 - TRBV19 CASRREGRDTDTQYF TGTGCCAGTAGGCGGGAGGGCCGTGATACAGATACGCAGTATTTT
- TRBJ1-1 - TRBV21-1 CARAPSGGFTEAFF TGTGCCAGGGCCCCCAGTGGCGGGTTCACTGAAGCTTTCTTT
- TRBJ2-7 - TRBV29-1 CSVETTYEQYF TGCAGCGTTGAAACGACCTACGAGCAGTACTTC
TRBD1 TRBJ2-4 - TRBV28 CASSSLTGYGIQYF TGTGCCAGCAGTTCCCTGACAGGGTACGGCATTCAGTACTTC
- TRBJ2-2 - TRBV20-1 CSAPQNTGELFF TGCAGCGCTCCCCAGAACACCGGGGAGCTGTTTTTT
- TRBJ2-5 - TRBV11-2 CASSLDRGREETQYF TGTGCCAGCAGCTTAGATCGTGGGAGAGAGGAGACCCAGTACTTC